The present TCR beta chain was sequenced within a study of cytomegalovirus exposure and HLA in healthy donors. Whole-study results and caveats: Segments of the TCR beta V type were, in most cases, productive about 90% or about 30% of the time in an earlier analysis.

With respect to this clone: Its cognate antigen is unknown.

V lost 5 bases and J lost 7; bases outside the gene matches: 9. Germline V gene sequence: CDR1 SGHVS, CDR2 FNYEAQ. The CDR3 sequence is 15 residues long. 13 Jbeta primers and 60 Vbeta primers were used for the PCR. Repertoires were generated with immunoSEQ multiplex PCR, while TCRdb's copy carries only in-frame clones and drops some. The data contain 100,000 to 150,000 clones, over 65% of them singletons. What was sequenced was PBMCs. This sequence joins TRBV7-6 and TRBJ2-1, with TRBD1 matching 9 bases. This receptor was identified in a man aged 18 to 30 in good health and CMV-seronegative. The DNA for the CDR3 is TGTGCCAGCAGCGCAGGACAGGGGCGCCGGAATGAGCAGTTCTTC. This translates into CASSAGQGRRNEQFF.